This T cell receptor (beta chain) emerged from a study of beta chain features in type 1 diabetes. This clone has just a few counts. Its antigen is currently unknown. Averaging approximately 0.11 L, one heparinised blood draw was given by each donor. Purity exceeded 95% in all sorted populations. This CDR3 comprises 13 residues. Germline V gives CDR1 SGHDN, CDR2 FVKESK. The junction had 0 bases not matched to a gene; V was cut back by 1 base and J by 10 bases. Regarding the study as a whole: Here, the possible influence of HLA type (on TCRB rearrangement) remained unresolved.

cDNA synthesis used the whole RNA isolate, giving expressed TCRB sequences. Naive, central memory and regulatory T cell samples averaged around 3.9 million immunoSEQ reads each. Libraries were prepared by immunoSEQ multiplex PCR; TCRdb keeps only in-frame clonotypes and omits some of them. There are 200,000 to 300,000 clones in the sample; 13% to 15% occur only once, and roughly 0.024% lies in the top ten. J is TRBJ1-6 and V is TRBV14; 8 nucleotides line up with TRBD1. The TCR sequence derives from a woman in her 40s in good health. The sample consisted of naive CD4+ T cells from blood. In DNA form, the CDR3 reads TGTGCCAGCAGCCAAGGACAGGGGTCACCCCTCCACTTT. It yields the protein CASSQGQGSPLHF.